This T cell receptor beta chain emerged from a study of graft-versus-host responses after intestinal transplantation. At the level of the study: Every one of the recipients received anti-thymocyte globulin induction and afterwards took tacrolimus and steroids for approximately three years.

Comment on this clone: Its antigen is still unknown.

Overall study results and limits: Early HvG declines after transplant were associated with peak circulating GvH clone levels. The marrow of recipients harbored GvH clones, and ileum or blood showed some of them first.

The table came from immunoSEQ multiplex PCR; TCRdb's copy has only in-frame clones and leaves some out. The sample contains 80,000 to 100,000 clones, around 92% of which appear only once. Germline CDR1 and CDR2: LGHNA and YSLEER. The CDR3 contains 15 residues. Between the trimmed V and J ends, which lost 0 bases and 5 bases, there was a span of 11 bases. Sequencing was performed on unstimulated CD4+ T cells sorted from spleen or lymph node cells, taken before transplant. The TCR comes from a human donor who was the organ donor for an intestinal transplant. This chain uses TRBV4-3 with TRBJ1-5; D gene uncertain. This CDR3 reads CASSQDGSYDQPQHF. In DNA form, the CDR3 reads TGCGCCAGCAGCCAAGATGGCAGTTATGATCAGCCCCAGCATTTT.